This T cell receptor beta chain stems from a study of blood T cell repertoires in COVID-19. About the research overall: Spain, Italy and the United States supplied samples that represented acute and convalescent COVID-19.

V lost 6 bases and J lost 5; bases outside the gene matches: 7. Germline assignment: CDR1 LNHDA and CDR2 SQIVND (reference sequence). This CDR3 is 14 amino acids long. Authors' processing steps: Scientists estimated how many nucleated cells there were by amplifying reference gene primers. Sequenced by immunoSEQ multiplex PCR; TCRdb stores in-frame clones only, minus some. That table gives V, J and clone size, and the DNA gave D and trimming. The data contain tens of thousands of clones, 75% to 95% of them singletons. The V gene is TRBV19, the J gene TRBJ1-2, with TRBD1 identical over 9 bases. The TCR sequence derives from a human donor in a cohort sampled during active COVID-19. Sequenced sample: peripheral blood. The CDR3 nucleotides are TGTGCCAGTAGCCTGGGACAGGGACCTTATGGCTACACCTTC. It codes for CASSLGQGPYGYTF.